This T cell receptor beta chain was retrieved from a study of T cell responses to AZD1222 COVID-19 vaccine. Measured with immunoSEQ multiplex PCR; TCRdb has only the in-frame clones, and not every one. The data hold some 150,000 clones, with about 88% observed a single time. The CDR3 has 15 amino acids. The V end was cut by 6 bases, the J end by 5 bases, with 19 bases between. Per germline, CDR1 SGHAT and CDR2 FQNNGV. To note about this clone: As yet, its antigen is unknown.

The study's findings and limits: Seropositive status at baseline applied to only six AZD1222 recipients. Possibly, clonal diversity was underestimated; donors were largely white British and included more females.

This chain links TRBV11-2 with TRBJ1-1; D is unclear. The specimen was peripheral blood, collected on day 0 of AZD1222 vaccination. The origin of this receptor is an adult in good health. In DNA, the CDR3 is TGTGCCAGCAGACAAGAGACATCCCCGGGGACTGAAGCTTTCTTT. This translates into CASRQETSPGTEAFF.